Listed below are T cell receptor beta chains from one sample, sequenced in a study of Graves' ophthalmopathy and Graves' hyperthyroidism. TCRdb re-derived calls from the multiplex PCR reads in MiXCR, one entry per CDR3 protein. The sample lists hundreds of thousands of distinct CDR3 sequences; roughly 20% were seen once. The sequenced sample consisted of peripheral blood. The receptor source for this set is a woman aged 18-35 years with stable Graves' hyperthyroidism. Some clones in this sample may be carry-over from other donors' samples. Both conserved end residues are part of each CDR3. Each record gives: J gene, clone size, V gene, D gene, CDR3 length, CDR3 protein, CDR3 DNA. The D gene is left open where the match is weak. Clone size is shown for a subset of rows, as once, few, many or a class of expanded clone.

>TRBJ2-7|NA|TRBV6-1|NA|14
CASSEVMGGYEQYF
TGTGCCAGCAGTGAAGTAATGGGAGGCTACGAGCAGTACTTC
>TRBJ2-7|NA|TRBV12-3/TRBV12-4|NA|15
CASSPELVSSYEQYF
TGTGCCAGCAGCCCCGAACTAGTAAGCTCCTACGAGCAGTACTTC
>TRBJ1-1|many|TRBV5-1|TRBD1|15
CASSFDRARNTEAFF
TGCGCCAGCAGCTTCGACAGGGCGAGAAACACTGAAGCTTTCTTT
>TRBJ2-2|many|TRBV7-3|NA|16
CASSLLTPSNTGELFF
TGTGCCAGCAGCTTATTGACACCGTCGAACACCGGGGAGCTGTTTTTT
>TRBJ1-1|NA|TRBV6-5|NA|13
CASSYSRGVEAFF
TGTGCCAGCAGTTACTCGAGGGGGGTTGAAGCTTTCTTT
>TRBJ1-2|NA|TRBV20-1|NA|13
CSAAAGTGYGYTF
TGCAGTGCTGCAGCCGGGACGGGCTATGGCTACACCTTC
>TRBJ1-2|many|TRBV27|NA|14
CASKFRANRDGYTF
TGTGCCAGCAAGTTTCGGGCAAACCGAGATGGCTACACCTTC
>TRBJ1-2|many|TRBV20-1|TRBD1|14
CSAPGTGGAWGYTF
TGCAGTGCGCCTGGGACAGGGGGCGCGTGGGGCTACACCTTC
>TRBJ1-1|many|TRBV24-1|NA|13
CATADGGNTEAFF
TGTGCCACCGCGGACGGTGGGAACACTGAAGCTTTCTTT
>TRBJ1-5|NA|TRBV25-1|NA|14
CASSEPGSGQPQHF
TGTGCCAGCAGTGAACCAGGGAGCGGTCAGCCCCAGCATTTT